This T cell receptor (beta chain) was sequenced during a study of T cell changes during pregnancy in multiple sclerosis. Here immunoSEQ multiplex PCR was the method, and the copy in TCRdb shows in-frame clones only, minus some. This table has around 60,000 clones, 85% to 95% appearing once. Germline trimming cut 4 bases from V and 5 bases from J; bases unmatched to any gene: 5. Germline lookup yields CDR1 MNHEY and CDR2 SMNVEV (reference sequence). The CDR3 totals 14 residues. The sequence was obtained from a female donor with multiple sclerosis, enrolled in a pregnancy study. The starting material was CD8+ T cells from peripheral blood mononuclear cells, obtained in the third trimester of pregnancy. The chain has TRBV27 and TRBJ1-1; 9 nucleotides agree with TRBD1. CDR3 in amino acids: CASSYETGGTEAFF. The CDR3 DNA reads as TGTGCCAGCAGTTACGAGACAGGGGGTACTGAAGCTTTCTTT.